A single sample is the source of the 19 T cell receptor beta chains below, sequenced in a study of blood T cell repertoires in COVID-19. Sequencing was performed with immunoSEQ multiplex PCR; in TCRdb, only in-frame clones are kept and a portion is missing. This table holds 34,000 or so clones, 80% found once. The specimen was peripheral blood. These receptors originate from a man aged 80 or over with acute or convalescent COVID-19.

The chain joins TRBV18 to TRBJ2-5, with 9 nucleotides matching TRBD1. In germline, CDR1 is KGHSH, CDR2 LQKENI. The CDR3 covers 14 residues. V was pared by 6 bases and J by 5 bases, with 7 bases of the junction left unmatched. The CDR3 protein is CASSEGQGLETQYF. The CDR3 DNA follows: TGTGCCAGCTCCGAGGGACAGGGCCTGGAGACCCAGTACTTC.

The chain couples TRBV19 to TRBJ2-1, with TRBD2 matching over 11 bases. After removal of 3 bases from V and 0 bases from J, the junction contained 7 bases not matched to a gene. This CDR3 comprises 18 residues. Germline loops: CDR1 LNHDA, CDR2 SQIVND (reference sequence). CDR3 nucleotide sequence: TGTGCCAGTAGTATGGTCGGTACTAGCGGGAGCTCCTACAATGAGCAGTTCTTC. Translating gives CASSMVGTSGSSYNEQFF.

The V call is TRBV19, the J call TRBJ1-2; 11 bases are shared with TRBD1. The CDR3 is 14 amino acids. The J segment lost 6 bases and the V segment lost 9 bases, leaving 9 bases of the junction unmatched. Germline-derived CDR1 and CDR2 are LNHDA and SQIVND (reference sequence). CDR3 DNA: TGTGCCAGCGAAAAAGGGACAGGGGGAAATGGCTACACCTTC. This sequence encodes CASEKGTGGNGYTF.

The rearrangement uses TRBV5-1 and TRBJ2-5, with 9 bases that match TRBD1. Germline V gives CDR1 SGHRS, CDR2 YFSETQ. CDR3 length: 14 amino acids. The V segment lost 4 bases and the J segment 5 bases; nucleotides outside the gene matches: 6. CDR3 nucleotides: TGCGCCAGCAGCAGCGGGACAGGGAGGGAGACCCAGTACTTC. The encoded protein is CASSSGTGRETQYF. The complete variable domain, with remaining parts taken from reference TRBV5-1 and TRBJ2-5, reads KAGVTQTPRYLIKTRGQQVTLSCSPISGHRSVSWYQQTPGQGLQFLFEYFSETQRNKGNFPGRFSGRQFSNSRSEMNVSTLELGDSALYLCASSSGTGRETQYFGPGTRLLVL.

The rearrangement uses TRBV5-1 and TRBJ2-7; 9 bases line up with TRBD1. The CDR3 extends over 15 amino acids. V lost 5 bases, J lost 3 bases, and 9 bases stayed unmatched. The germline V gene has CDR1 SGHRS and CDR2 YFSETQ. The CDR3 loop is CASSRMDRGVYEQYF. In nucleotides, the CDR3 is TGCGCCAGCAGTCGGATGGACAGGGGAGTCTACGAGCAGTACTTC.

The J gene is TRBJ2-1, the V gene TRBV18; D perhaps matches TRBD1 (6 bases). V was clipped by 3 bases and J by 4 bases, with 13 bases between them. Per germline, CDR1 KGHSH and CDR2 LQKENI. CDR3 size: 15 residues. The CDR3 loop is CASSPKSGQYNEQFF. The DNA of the CDR3 is TGTGCCAGCTCACCGAAAAGCGGACAGTACAATGAGCAGTTCTTC. The complete variable domain, with remaining parts taken from reference TRBV18 and TRBJ2-1, reads NAGVMQNPRHLVRRRGQEARLRCSPMKGHSHVYWYRQLPEEGLKFMVYLQKENIIDESGMPKERFSAEFPKEGPSILRIQQVVRGDSAAYFCASSPKSGQYNEQFFGPGTRLTVL.

Relative to its sample, this clone is medium-sized. The rearrangement uses TRBV10-3 and TRBJ2-1; 7 nucleotides line up with TRBD2. CDR3 size: 18 residues. Germline V gene sequence: CDR1 ENHRY, CDR2 SYGVKD. The trim removed 0 bases at V and 6 bases at J, leaving 14 bases unmatched. The CDR3 sequence: CAISESENESSGLNEQFF. For the CDR3, the DNA is TGTGCCATCAGTGAGTCAGAAAATGAGTCTAGCGGCCTCAATGAGCAGTTCTTC.

This rearrangement joins TRBV11-2 to TRBJ2-7, with 9 bases aligning to TRBD1. V shed 5 bases and J 5 bases; nucleotides not matched to a gene: 10. Germline V gives CDR1 SGHAT, CDR2 FQNNGV. The CDR3 is 15 amino acids. CDR3 amino acids: CASSLQAGQGDEQYF. As DNA, the CDR3 is TGTGCCAGCAGCCTCCAGGCGGGACAGGGAGACGAGCAGTACTTC.

The chain is built from TRBV3-1 (or the pseudogene TRBV3-2) and TRBJ2-1; 12 positions match TRBD2. The CDR3 covers 17 residues. Losses at the gene ends were 2 bases for V and 4 bases for J; bases not matched to a gene: 6. Germline CDR1 reads LGHDT; CDR2 reads YNNKEL (reference sequence). CDR3 amino acids: CASSQQRLAGVYNEQFF. For the CDR3, the DNA is TGTGCCAGCAGCCAACAACGACTAGCGGGGGTATACAATGAGCAGTTCTTC.

This sequence joins TRBV15 and TRBJ2-1, with TRBD2 matching over 9 bases. The CDR3 sequence is 17 residues long. Germline V gives CDR1 LNHNV, CDR2 YYDKDF (reference sequence). Germline trimming cut 0 bases from V and 6 bases from J; bases unmatched to any gene: 9. The CDR3 loop reads CATSREASGKAFNEQFF. Here the CDR3 DNA reads TGTGCCACCAGCAGAGAGGCTAGCGGGAAAGCCTTCAATGAGCAGTTCTTC.

The rearrangement joins TRBV18 to TRBJ1-6; D remains unclear. Germline assignment: CDR1 KGHSH and CDR2 LQKENI. The CDR3 runs 16 residues. The ends were cut back, 0 bases at V and 10 bases at J, with 16 bases in the middle. The CDR3 DNA sequence: TGTGCCAGCTCACCACCGGGCAGACTCGCGGGCTCACCCCTCCACTTT. Encoded protein: CASSPPGRLAGSPLHF.

This chain joins TRBV15 and TRBJ2-7, with a weak D call TRBD2 (5 bases). This CDR3 comprises 16 residues. CDR1 and CDR2 (germline): LNHNV, YYDKDF (reference sequence). Deletions cut 7 bases from V and 3 bases from J, with 22 bases between. CDR3 loop: CATKKEEAGPLYEQYF. The CDR3 DNA is TGTGCCACCAAAAAAGAGGAGGCAGGCCCGCTCTACGAGCAGTACTTC.

The gene calls are TRBV2 and TRBJ1-6; TRBD1 agrees at 9 bases. V was clipped by 11 bases and J by 6 bases; unmatched bases: 8. This CDR3 is 14 amino acids long. The germline gives CDR1 SNHLY, CDR2 FYNNEI. CDR3 in DNA: TGTGCCTCCGGTAGACAGGGGGGTAATTCACCCCTCCACTTT. Translation gives CASGRQGGNSPLHF.

This clone was detected once. This rearrangement joins TRBV5-1 to TRBJ2-3, with D tentatively TRBD2 (5 bases). CDR3 length: 14 residues. Looked up from germline, CDR1 is SGHRS and CDR2 is YFSETQ. V was clipped by 0 bases and J by 0 bases, with 5 bases between them. CDR3: CASSLAGSTDTQYF. CDR3 coding DNA: TGCGCCAGCAGCTTGGCGGGGAGCACAGATACGCAGTATTTT.

The V gene is TRBV14, the J gene TRBJ2-3; D gene unclear. V was pared by 3 bases and J by 2 bases, with 9 bases between. The CDR3 has 14 amino acids. The V gene's germline CDR1 is SGHDN and CDR2 FVKESK. The CDR3 loop is CASSHSRHTDTQYF. The CDR3 DNA reads TGTGCCAGCAGCCATTCGAGACACACAGATACGCAGTATTTT.

This rearrangement joins TRBV28 to TRBJ2-7; 8 bases agree with TRBD1. The CDR3 loop spans 16 amino acids. V gave up 6 bases and J gave up 3 bases; unmatched junction bases: 13. Germline values: CDR1 MDHEN, CDR2 SYDVKM. CDR3 protein: CASSLNGQGHNYEQYF. The CDR3 coding sequence is TGTGCCAGCAGCCTCAACGGACAGGGCCACAACTACGAGCAGTACTTC.

The rearrangement joins TRBV9 to TRBJ1-2; 7 nucleotides match TRBD1. V lost 0 bases to trimming and J lost 2 bases; unmatched junction nucleotides: 4. Germline V gene sequence: CDR1 SGDLS, CDR2 YYNGEE. CDR3 size: 15 residues. This CDR3 is CASSVGGRGNYGYTF. CDR3 bases: TGTGCCAGCAGCGTAGGAGGCAGGGGGAACTATGGCTACACCTTC.

V usage is TRBV25-1 and J usage is TRBJ1-2; 11 nucleotides match TRBD1. V was pared by 5 bases and J by 5 bases, with 7 bases of the junction left unmatched. Per germline, CDR1 MGHDK and CDR2 SYGVNS. The CDR3 has 15 residues. CDR3: CASSSSGTGGYGYTF. The CDR3 DNA follows: TGTGCCAGCAGTTCCTCCGGGACAGGGGGTTATGGCTACACCTTC.

The CDR3 spells CATTGSYNSPLHF. In DNA, the CDR3 is TGTGCCACCACGGGCTCCTATAATTCACCCCTCCACTTT. The chain combines TRBV19 with TRBJ1-6, with D unclear. CDR3 length equals 13 residues. With 10 bases removed from V and 0 bases from J, the gap between germline ends came to 7 bases. Germline lookup yields CDR1 LNHDA and CDR2 SQIVND (reference sequence).